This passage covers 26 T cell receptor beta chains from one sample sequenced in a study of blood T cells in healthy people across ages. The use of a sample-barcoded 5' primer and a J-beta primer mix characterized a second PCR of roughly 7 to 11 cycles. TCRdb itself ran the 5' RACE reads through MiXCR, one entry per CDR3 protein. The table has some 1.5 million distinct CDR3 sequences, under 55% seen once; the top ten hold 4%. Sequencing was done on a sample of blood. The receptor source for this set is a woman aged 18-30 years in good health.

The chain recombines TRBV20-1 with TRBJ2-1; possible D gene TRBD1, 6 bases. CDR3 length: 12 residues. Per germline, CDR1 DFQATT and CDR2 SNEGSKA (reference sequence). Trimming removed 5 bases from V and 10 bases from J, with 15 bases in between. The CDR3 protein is CSARRQVYEQFF. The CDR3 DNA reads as TGCAGTGCTCGGCGACAGGTCTACGAGCAGTTCTTC.

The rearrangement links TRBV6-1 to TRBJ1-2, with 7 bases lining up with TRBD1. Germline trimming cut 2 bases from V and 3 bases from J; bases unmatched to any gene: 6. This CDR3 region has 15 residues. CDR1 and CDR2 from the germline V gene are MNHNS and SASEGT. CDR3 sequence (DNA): TGTGCCAGCAGTGAACCTGAGGGGGCTTACTATGGCTACACCTTC. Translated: CASSEPEGAYYGYTF.

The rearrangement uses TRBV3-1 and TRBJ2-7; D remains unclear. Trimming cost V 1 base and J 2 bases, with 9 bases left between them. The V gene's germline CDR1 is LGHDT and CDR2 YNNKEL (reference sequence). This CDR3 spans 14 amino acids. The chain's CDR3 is CASSQGALPYEQYF. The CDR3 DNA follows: TGTGCCAGCAGCCAAGGGGCCCTCCCCTACGAGCAGTACTTC.

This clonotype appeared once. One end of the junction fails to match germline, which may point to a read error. The CDR3 DNA follows: TGTGCTAGCAGCGACAGCGGGATCGGTAGGGAGGCCCAGTACTTC. Translating gives CASSDSGIGREAQYF. V is TRBV7-7 and J is TRBJ2-7; 7 positions agree with TRBD2. Germline CDR1 SSHAT, CDR2 FNYEAQ (reference sequence). This CDR3 is built from 15 residues.

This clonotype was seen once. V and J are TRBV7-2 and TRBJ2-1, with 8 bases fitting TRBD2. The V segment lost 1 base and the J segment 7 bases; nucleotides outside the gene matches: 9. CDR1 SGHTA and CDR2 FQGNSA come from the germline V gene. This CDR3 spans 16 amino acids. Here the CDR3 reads CASSLDWRGVGNEQFF. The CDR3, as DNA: TGTGCCAGCAGCTTAGATTGGCGGGGGGTCGGAAATGAGCAGTTCTTC.

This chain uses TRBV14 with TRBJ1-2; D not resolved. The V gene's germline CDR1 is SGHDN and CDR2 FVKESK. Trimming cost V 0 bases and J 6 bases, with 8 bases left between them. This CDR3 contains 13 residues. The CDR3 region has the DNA TGTGCCAGCAGCCAAGACTGGGAAAATGGCTACACCTTC. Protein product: CASSQDWENGYTF.

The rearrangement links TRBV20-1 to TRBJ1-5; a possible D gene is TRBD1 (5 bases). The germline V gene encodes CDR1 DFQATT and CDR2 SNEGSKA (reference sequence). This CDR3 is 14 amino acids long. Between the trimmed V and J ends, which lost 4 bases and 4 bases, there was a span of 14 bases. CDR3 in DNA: TGCAGTGCTATATCAGGGACTAAGAATCAGCCCCAGCATTTT. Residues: CSAISGTKNQPQHF.

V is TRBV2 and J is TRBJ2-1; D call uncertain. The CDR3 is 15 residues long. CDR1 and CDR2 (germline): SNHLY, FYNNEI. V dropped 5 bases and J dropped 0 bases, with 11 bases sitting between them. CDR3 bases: TGTGCCAGCAGTAGCCAGCTAAGCTCCTACAATGAGCAGTTCTTC. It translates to CASSSQLSSYNEQFF.

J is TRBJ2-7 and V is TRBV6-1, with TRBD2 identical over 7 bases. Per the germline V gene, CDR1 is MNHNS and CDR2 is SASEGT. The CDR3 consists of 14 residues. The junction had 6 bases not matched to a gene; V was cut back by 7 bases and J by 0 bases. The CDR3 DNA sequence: TGTGCCAGCAAAGCGGGACTGAGCTCCTACGAGCAGTACTTC. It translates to CASKAGLSSYEQYF.

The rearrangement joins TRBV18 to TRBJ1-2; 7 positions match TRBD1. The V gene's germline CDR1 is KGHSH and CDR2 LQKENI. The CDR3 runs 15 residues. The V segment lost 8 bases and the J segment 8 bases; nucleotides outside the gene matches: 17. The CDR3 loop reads CASTISQGSVCGYTF. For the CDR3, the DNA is TGTGCCAGCACCATTTCACAGGGGTCGGTGTGCGGCTACACCTTC.

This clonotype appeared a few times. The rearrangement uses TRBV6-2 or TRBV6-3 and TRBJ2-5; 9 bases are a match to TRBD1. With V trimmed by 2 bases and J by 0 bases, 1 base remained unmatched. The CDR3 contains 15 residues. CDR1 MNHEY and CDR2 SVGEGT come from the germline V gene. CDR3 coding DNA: TGTGCCAGCAGTTACGGGGACAGGGACCAAGAGACCCAGTACTTC. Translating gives CASSYGDRDQETQYF.

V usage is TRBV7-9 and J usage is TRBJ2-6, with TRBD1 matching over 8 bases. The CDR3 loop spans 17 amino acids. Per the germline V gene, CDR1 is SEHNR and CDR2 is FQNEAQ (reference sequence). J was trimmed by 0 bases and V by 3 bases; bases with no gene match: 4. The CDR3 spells CASSFQGAYSGANVLTF. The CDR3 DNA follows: TGTGCCAGCAGCTTCCAGGGGGCCTACTCTGGGGCCAACGTCCTGACTTTC. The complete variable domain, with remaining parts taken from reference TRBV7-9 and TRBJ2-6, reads DTGVSQNPRHKITKRGQNVTFRCDPISEHNRLYWYRQTLGQGPEFLTYFQNEAQLEKSRLLSDRFSAERPKGSFSTLEIQRTEQGDSAMYLCASSFQGAYSGANVLTFGAGSRLTVL.

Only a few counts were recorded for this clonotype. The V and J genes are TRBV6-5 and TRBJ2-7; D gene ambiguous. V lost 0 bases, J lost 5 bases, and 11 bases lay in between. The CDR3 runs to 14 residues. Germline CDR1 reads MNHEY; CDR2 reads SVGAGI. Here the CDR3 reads CASSYSARPHEQYF. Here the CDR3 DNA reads TGTGCCAGCAGTTACTCAGCGAGGCCCCACGAGCAGTACTTC.

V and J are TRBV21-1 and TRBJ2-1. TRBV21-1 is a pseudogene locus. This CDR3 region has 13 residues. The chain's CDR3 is CASSKALGRGQFF. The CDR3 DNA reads TGTGCCAGCAGCAAAGCCCTAGGCCGAGGGCAGTTCTTC.

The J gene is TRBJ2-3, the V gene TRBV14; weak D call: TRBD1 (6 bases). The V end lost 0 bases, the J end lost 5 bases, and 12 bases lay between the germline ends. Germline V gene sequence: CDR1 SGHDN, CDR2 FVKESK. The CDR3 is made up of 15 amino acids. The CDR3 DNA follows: TGTGCCAGCAGCCAAGATTGGGGGCGTGGAGATACGCAGTATTTT. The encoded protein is CASSQDWGRGDTQYF. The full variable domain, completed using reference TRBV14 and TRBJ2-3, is EAGVTQFPSHSVIEKGQTVTLRCDPISGHDNLYWYRRVMGKEIKFLLHFVKESKQDESGMPNNRFLAERTGGTYSTLKVQPAELEDSGVYFCASSQDWGRGDTQYFGPGTRLTVL.

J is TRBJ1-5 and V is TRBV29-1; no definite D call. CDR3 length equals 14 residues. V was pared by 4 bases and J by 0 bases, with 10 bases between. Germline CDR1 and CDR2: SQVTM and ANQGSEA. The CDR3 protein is CSVAAGASNQPQHF. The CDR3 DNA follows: TGCAGCGTTGCCGCCGGAGCTAGCAATCAGCCCCAGCATTTT.

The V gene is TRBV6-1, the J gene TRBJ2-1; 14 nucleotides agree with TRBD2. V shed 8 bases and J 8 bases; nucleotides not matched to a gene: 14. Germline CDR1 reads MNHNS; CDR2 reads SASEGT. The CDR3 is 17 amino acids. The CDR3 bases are TGTGCCAGCCGTCGGGTAAGGGGGGGACTAGCGGGAGATGAGCAGTTCTTC. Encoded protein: CASRRVRGGLAGDEQFF.

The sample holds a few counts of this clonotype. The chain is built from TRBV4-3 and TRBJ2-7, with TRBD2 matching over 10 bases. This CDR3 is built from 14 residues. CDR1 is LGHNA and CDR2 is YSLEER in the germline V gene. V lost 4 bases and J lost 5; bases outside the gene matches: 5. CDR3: CASSPASGSHEQYF. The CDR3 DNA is TGCGCCAGCAGCCCGGCTAGCGGGAGCCACGAGCAGTACTTC.

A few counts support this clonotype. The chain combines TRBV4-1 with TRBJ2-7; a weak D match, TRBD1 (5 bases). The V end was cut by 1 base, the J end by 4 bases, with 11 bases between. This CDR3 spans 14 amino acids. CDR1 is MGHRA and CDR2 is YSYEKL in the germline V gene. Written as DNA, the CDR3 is TGCGCCAGCAGCCAAGGTGGTAGGGGTTACGAGCAGTACTTC. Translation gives CASSQGGRGYEQYF.

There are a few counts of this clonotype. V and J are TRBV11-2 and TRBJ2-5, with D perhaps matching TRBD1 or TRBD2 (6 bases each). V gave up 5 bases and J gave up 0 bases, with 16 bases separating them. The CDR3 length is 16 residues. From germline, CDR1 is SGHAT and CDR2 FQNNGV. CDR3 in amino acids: CASSPLGGIHQETQYF. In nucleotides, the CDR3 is TGTGCCAGCAGCCCTTTAGGGGGGATACACCAAGAGACCCAGTACTTC.

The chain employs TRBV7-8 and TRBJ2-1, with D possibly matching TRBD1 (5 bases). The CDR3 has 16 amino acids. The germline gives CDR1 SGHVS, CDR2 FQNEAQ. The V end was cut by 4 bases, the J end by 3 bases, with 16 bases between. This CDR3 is CASSSPGSPNYNEQFF. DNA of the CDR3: TGTGCCAGCAGCTCCCCAGGGTCGCCAAACTACAATGAGCAGTTCTTC.

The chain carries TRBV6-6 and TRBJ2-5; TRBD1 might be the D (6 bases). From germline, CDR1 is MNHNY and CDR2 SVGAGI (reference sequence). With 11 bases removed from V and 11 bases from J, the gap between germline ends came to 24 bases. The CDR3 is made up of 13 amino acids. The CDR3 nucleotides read TGTGCCGGCGAGGGGGAGATAGGGAATGAGCAGTACTTC. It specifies CAGEGEIGNEQYF.

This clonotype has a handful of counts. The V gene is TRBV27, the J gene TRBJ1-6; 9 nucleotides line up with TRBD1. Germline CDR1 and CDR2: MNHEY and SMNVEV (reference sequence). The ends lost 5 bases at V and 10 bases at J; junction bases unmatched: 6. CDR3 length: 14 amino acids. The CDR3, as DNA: TGTGCCAGCAGTCCAGGACAGGGGACCTCACCCCTCCACTTT. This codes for CASSPGQGTSPLHF.

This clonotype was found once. The DNA of the CDR3 is TGTGCCAGCAGTTACCGACAGGCCCAAAACATTCAGTACTTC. It codes for CASSYRQAQNIQYF. V usage is TRBV6-2 or TRBV6-3 and J usage is TRBJ2-7; the D gene is possibly TRBD1 (6 bases). The closer fit of TRBJ2-4 to the DNA end suggests the J call may be wrong. The CDR3 has 14 residues. Germline V lookup: CDR1 MNHEY, CDR2 SVGEGT.

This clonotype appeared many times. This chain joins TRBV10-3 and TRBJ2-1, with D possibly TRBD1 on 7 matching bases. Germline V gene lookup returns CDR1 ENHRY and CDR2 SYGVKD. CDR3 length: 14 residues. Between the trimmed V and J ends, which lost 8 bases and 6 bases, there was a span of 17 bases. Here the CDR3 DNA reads TGTGCCATCGGAGGGACAGCGGACCTCAATGAGCAGTTCTTC. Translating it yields CAIGGTADLNEQFF.

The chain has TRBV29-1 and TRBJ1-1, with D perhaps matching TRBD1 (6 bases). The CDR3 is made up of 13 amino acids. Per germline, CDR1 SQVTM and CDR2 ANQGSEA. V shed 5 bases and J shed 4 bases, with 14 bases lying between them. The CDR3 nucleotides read TGCAGCGTTCTAGACAGGAGGAGCACTGAAGCTTTCTTT. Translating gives CSVLDRRSTEAFF. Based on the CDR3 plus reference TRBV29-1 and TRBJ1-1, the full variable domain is SAVISQKPSRDICQRGTSLTIQCQVDSQVTMMFWYRQQPGQSLTLIATANQGSEATYESGFVIDKFPISRPNLTFSTLTVSNMSPEDSSIYLCSVLDRRSTEAFFGQGTRLTVV.